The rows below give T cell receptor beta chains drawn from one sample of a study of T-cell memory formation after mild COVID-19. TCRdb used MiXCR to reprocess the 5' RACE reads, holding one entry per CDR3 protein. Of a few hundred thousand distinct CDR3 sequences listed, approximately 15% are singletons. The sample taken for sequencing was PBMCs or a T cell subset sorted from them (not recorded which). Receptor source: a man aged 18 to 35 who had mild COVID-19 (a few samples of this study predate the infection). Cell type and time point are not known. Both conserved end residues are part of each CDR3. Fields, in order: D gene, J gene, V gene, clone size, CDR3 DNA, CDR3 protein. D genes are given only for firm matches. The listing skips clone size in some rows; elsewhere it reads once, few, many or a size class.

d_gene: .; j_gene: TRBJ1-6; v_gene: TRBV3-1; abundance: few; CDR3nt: TGTGCCAGCAGTCACCCAGGGGTTTCTTCACCCCTCCACTTT; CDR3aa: CASSHPGVSSPLHF
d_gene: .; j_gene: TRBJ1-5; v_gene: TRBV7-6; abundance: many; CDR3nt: TGTGCCAGCAGCTTAGGGGGTAATAGCAATCAGCCCCAGCATTTT; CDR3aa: CASSLGGNSNQPQHF
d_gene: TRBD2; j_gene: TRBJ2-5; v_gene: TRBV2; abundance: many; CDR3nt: TGTGCCAGCCGTAAAGGGGCGGCCGGGGGGGAGACCCAGTACTTC; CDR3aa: CASRKGAAGGETQYF
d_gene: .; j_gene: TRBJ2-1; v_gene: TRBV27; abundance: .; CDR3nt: TGTGCCAGCAGTTATTGCAATGAGCAGTTCTTC; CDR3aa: CASSYCNEQFF
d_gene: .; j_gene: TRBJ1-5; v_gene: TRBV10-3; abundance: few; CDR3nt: TGTGCCATCAGTGACTATTCAGGGGGCAATCAGCCCCAGCATTTT; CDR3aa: CAISDYSGGNQPQHF
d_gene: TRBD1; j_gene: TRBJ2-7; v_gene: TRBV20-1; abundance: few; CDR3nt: TGCAGTGGCAGGGACAGGGGTTACGAGCAGTACTTC; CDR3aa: CSGRDRGYEQYF
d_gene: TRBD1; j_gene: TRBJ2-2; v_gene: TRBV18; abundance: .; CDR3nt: TGTGCCAGCTCACCGTGGACAGGGGAAGGGGAGCTGTTTTTT; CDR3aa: CASSPWTGEGELFF
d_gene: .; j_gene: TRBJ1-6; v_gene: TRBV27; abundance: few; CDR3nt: TGTGCCAGCAGTTTCGGGGGGATTTATAATTCACCCCTCCACTTT; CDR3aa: CASSFGGIYNSPLHF
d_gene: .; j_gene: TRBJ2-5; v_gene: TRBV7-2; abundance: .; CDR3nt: TGTGCCAGCAGCCCGACCCTCAGCGAGAAAGAGACCCAGTACTTC; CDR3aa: CASSPTLSEKETQYF
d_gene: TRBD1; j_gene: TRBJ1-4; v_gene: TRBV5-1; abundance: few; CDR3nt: TGCGCCAGCAGCGCATACCGGGACAGGGATGAAAAACTGTTTTTT; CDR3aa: CASSAYRDRDEKLFF
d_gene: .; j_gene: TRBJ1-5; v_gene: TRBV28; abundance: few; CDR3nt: TGTGCCAGCAGTTTGTCAGGGGTTATGCCCCAGCATTTT; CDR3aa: CASSLSGVMPQHF
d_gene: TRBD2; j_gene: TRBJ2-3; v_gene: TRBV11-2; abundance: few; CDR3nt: TGTGCCACCAGAGAGCGGGGGGGCCGTACAGATACGCAGTATTTT; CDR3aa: CATRERGGRTDTQYF
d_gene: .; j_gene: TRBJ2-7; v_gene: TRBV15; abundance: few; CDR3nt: TGTGCCACCAGCGAGACAGTTGGGAGCGAGCAGTACTTC; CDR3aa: CATSETVGSEQYF
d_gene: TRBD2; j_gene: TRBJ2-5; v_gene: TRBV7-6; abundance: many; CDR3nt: TGTGCCAGCAGCACGACTAGCGGAGAGACCCAGTACTTC; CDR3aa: CASSTTSGETQYF
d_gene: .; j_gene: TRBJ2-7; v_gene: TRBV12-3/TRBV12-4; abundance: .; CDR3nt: TGTGCCAGCAGGTACAGAGCCTACGAGCAGTACTTC; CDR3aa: CASRYRAYEQYF
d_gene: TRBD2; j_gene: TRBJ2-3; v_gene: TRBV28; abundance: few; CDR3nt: TGTGCCACCCTGCGGGGGCTAGCGGGACGCTCTAGCACAGATACGCAGTATTTT; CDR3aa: CATLRGLAGRSSTDTQYF
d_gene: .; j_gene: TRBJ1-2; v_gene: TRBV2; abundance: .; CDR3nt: TGTGCCAGCAGTGAAGTAGTGTATGAAGGGGCTGGCTACACCTTC; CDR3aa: CASSEVVYEGAGYTF
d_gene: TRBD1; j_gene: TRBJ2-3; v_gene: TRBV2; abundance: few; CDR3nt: TGTGCCAGCAGACCCCGGGATACAGGGGTAAGAGATACGCAGTATTTT; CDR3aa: CASRPRDTGVRDTQYF
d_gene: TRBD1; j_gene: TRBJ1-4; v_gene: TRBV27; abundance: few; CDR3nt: TGTGCCAGCAGTTTCAGCAGGGGGGAGGAAAAACTGTTTTTT; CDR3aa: CASSFSRGEEKLFF
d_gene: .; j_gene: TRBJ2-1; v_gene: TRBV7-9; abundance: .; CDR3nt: TGTGCCAGCAGCTTTCGGGAGCAGTTCTTC; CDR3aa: CASSFREQFF
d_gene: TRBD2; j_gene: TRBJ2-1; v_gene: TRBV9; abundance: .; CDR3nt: TGTGCCAGCAGCGCCGGGGGGAACTCCTACAATGAGCAGTTCTTC; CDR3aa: CASSAGGNSYNEQFF
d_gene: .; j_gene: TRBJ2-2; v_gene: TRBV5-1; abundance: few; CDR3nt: TGCGCCAGCAGCTTGCAGGCCACCGGGGAGCTGTTTTTT; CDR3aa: CASSLQATGELFF
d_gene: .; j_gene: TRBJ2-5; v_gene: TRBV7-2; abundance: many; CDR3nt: TGCGCCAGCAGCCTAGTGGGTGGAGAGACCCAGTACTTC; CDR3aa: CASSLVGGETQYF
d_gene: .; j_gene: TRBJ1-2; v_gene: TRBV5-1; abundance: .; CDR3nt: TGCGCCAGCCAACAAGGATCGGGGCAGGGCTATGGCTACACCTTC; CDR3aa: CASQQGSGQGYGYTF
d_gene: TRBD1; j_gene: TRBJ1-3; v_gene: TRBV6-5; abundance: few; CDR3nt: TGTGCCAGCTCCCCTCTGACAGGGTATGGAAACACCATATATTTT; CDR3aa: CASSPLTGYGNTIYF
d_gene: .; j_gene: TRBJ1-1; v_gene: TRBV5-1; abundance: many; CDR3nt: TGCGCCAGCAGCCGACAGCAGGGGTGGGGTGAAGCTTTCTTT; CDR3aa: CASSRQQGWGEAFF
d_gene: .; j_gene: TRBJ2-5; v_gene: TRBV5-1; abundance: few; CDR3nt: TGCGCCAGCAGCCGAGAGGTCCAAGAGACCCAGTACTTC; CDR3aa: CASSREVQETQYF
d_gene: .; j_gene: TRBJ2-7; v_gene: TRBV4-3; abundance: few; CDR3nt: TGCGCCAGCAGCCAAGGCATTGATTCCTACGAGCAGTACTTC; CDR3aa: CASSQGIDSYEQYF
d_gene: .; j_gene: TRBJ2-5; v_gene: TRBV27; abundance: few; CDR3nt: TGTGCCAGCAGTTCGACGTACTTCGGTTCAGTAGAGACCCAGTACTTC; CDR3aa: CASSSTYFGSVETQYF
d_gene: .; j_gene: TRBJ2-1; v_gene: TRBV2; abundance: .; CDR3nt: TGTGCCAGCAGTGGGGACATCAATGAGCAGTTCTTC; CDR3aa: CASSGDINEQFF
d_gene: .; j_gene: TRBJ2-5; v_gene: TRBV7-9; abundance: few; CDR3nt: TGTGCCTTCGGGGCGGGGTCCCAAGAGACCCAGTACTTC; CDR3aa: CAFGAGSQETQYF
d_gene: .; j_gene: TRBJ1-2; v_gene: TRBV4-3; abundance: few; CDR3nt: TGCGCCAGCAGCCAAGATGAAGCCCCAATTTATGGCTACACCTTC; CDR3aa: CASSQDEAPIYGYTF